This TCR beta chain was sequenced during a study of blood T cells in healthy people across ages. Study-level background: Roughly one uniquely barcoded beta molecule per two T cells was captured.

Using a J-beta primer mix together with a sample-barcoded 5' primer, a second PCR was run for about 7 to 12 cycles. A tag from a template-switch adaptor with 12 random nucleotides marked each cDNA molecule. TCRdb processed the 5' RACE reads anew with MiXCR; each CDR3 protein has one entry. Counted here are 1.2 million to 1.5 million distinct CDR3 sequences, roughly 64% occurring once; the ten biggest clones make up 6.5% to 8.5%. Sequenced material: blood. This sequence originates from a man between 18 and 35 years old in good health.

The CDR3 DNA is TGCAGCGTTGAGGGGACAGGGTTGACCGGGGAGCTGTTTTTT. As protein: CSVEGTGLTGELFF. The chain links TRBV29-1 to TRBJ2-2; 9 nucleotides agree with TRBD1. CDR1 and CDR2 (germline): SQVTM, ANQGSEA. J was trimmed by 5 bases and V by 3 bases; bases with no gene match: 4. This CDR3 has 14 residues.